The 15 T cell receptor beta chains below all came from one sample that was sequenced in a study of response to subunit inactivated influenza vaccine. TCRdb re-called the RT-PCR reads with MiXCR, one entry per CDR3 protein. In the table there are about 800,000 distinct CDR3 sequences, 21% of which are singletons. Here the sequenced sample was PBMCs from blood, taken 5 days after vaccination. The source is a man aged 45-60 years who received an inactivated influenza vaccine.

This clonotype was seen more than once but under ten times. The junction and the germline gene differ at one end; a read error may be behind it. V and J are TRBV20-1 and TRBJ2-1; possible D gene TRBD2, 6 bases. The CDR3 loop spans 15 amino acids. The V gene's germline CDR1 is DFQATT and CDR2 SNEGSKA (reference sequence). CDR3 protein: CSAAQASRGSNERFF. The CDR3 nucleotides are TGCAGTGCTGCTCAGGCTAGCCGGGGGTCCAATGAGCGGTTCTTC.

This chain uses TRBV5-1 with TRBJ2-3; no firm D call. This CDR3 has 13 residues. The germline gives CDR1 SGHRS, CDR2 YFSETQ. V was cut by 0 bases and J by 4 bases, with 6 bases left in between. The CDR3 DNA follows: TGCGCCAGCAGCTTGGAGTTGCCAGATACGCAGTATTTT. Its protein product is CASSLELPDTQYF.

This clonotype came up many times. The CDR3 coding sequence is TGTGCCAGCTTCGGACAGGGGAACACCGGGGAGCTGTTTTTT. Its protein is CASFGQGNTGELFF. The chain combines TRBV3-1 with TRBJ2-2; the match to TRBD1 covers 8 bases. Losses at the gene ends were 8 bases for V and 1 base for J; bases not matched to a gene: 3. Germline-derived CDR1 and CDR2 are LGHDT and YNNKEL (reference sequence). The CDR3 has 14 residues.

The rearrangement joins TRBV7-6 to TRBJ2-1; D not certain. Trimming pared 0 bases from V and 7 bases from J, leaving 7 bases between. The germline V gene has CDR1 SGHVS and CDR2 FNYEAQ. The CDR3 has 13 amino acids. The CDR3 sequence is CASSLAWQNEQFF. For the CDR3, the DNA is TGTGCCAGCAGCTTAGCGTGGCAGAATGAGCAGTTCTTC.

This clonotype was detected a few times. The rearrangement links TRBV12-3 or TRBV12-4 to TRBJ2-1; 9 positions match TRBD2. The CDR3 covers 14 residues. J was trimmed by 6 bases and V by 6 bases; bases with no gene match: 6. CDR3 protein: CASRNSGSSNEQFF. The CDR3 DNA reads TGTGCCAGCAGGAATAGCGGGAGCTCCAATGAGCAGTTCTTC.

This sequence joins TRBV20-1 and TRBJ1-6, with D uncertain. V was pared by 1 base and J by 7 bases, with 11 bases between. This CDR3 is 14 amino acids long. The germline V gene encodes CDR1 DFQATT and CDR2 SNEGSKA (reference sequence). The CDR3 loop reads CSARVPSDNSPLHF. Here the CDR3 DNA reads TGCAGTGCTAGAGTCCCCTCGGACAATTCACCCCTCCACTTT.

This chain links TRBV28 with TRBJ1-6; D unclear. V lost 0 bases and J lost 2, with 11 bases in between. The CDR3 has 17 amino acids. Germline CDR1 and CDR2: MDHEN and SYDVKM. CDR3 region: CASSLWAGQAYNSPLHF. As DNA, the CDR3 is TGTGCCAGCAGTTTATGGGCCGGCCAGGCCTATAATTCACCCCTCCACTTT.

This clonotype has just a few counts. The genes are TRBV20-1 and TRBJ2-2; D may match TRBD1 or TRBD2 (5 bases each). V was shortened by 5 bases and J by 0 bases, with 7 bases between the two germline ends. This CDR3 is built from 13 residues. Germline V CDR1 and CDR2: DFQATT, SNEGSKA (reference sequence). The CDR3 here is CSAVGANTGELFF. CDR3 bases: TGCAGTGCTGTGGGGGCGAACACCGGGGAGCTGTTTTTT.

The chain links TRBV20-1 to TRBJ2-5, with 7 bases identical to TRBD2. Germline CDR1 reads DFQATT; CDR2 reads SNEGSKA (reference sequence). With V trimmed by 6 bases and J by 2 bases, 18 bases remained unmatched. This CDR3 has 17 residues. This chain's CDR3 is CSAPSFFAGVRQETQYF. DNA of the CDR3: TGCAGTGCCCCTTCGTTCTTTGCGGGAGTCCGACAAGAGACCCAGTACTTC.

The chain recombines TRBV30 with TRBJ2-5, with D unresolved. The V gene's germline CDR1 is GTSNPN and CDR2 SVGIG (reference sequence). CDR3 length: 12 residues. With 0 bases removed from V and 13 bases from J, the gap between germline ends came to 15 bases. CDR3 protein: CAWSVASPTRYF. DNA of the CDR3: TGTGCCTGGAGTGTAGCGAGCCCCACGCGGTACTTC.

This clonotype was counted only a few times. This chain uses TRBV9 with TRBJ2-1, with TRBD2 identical over 12 bases. This CDR3 has 16 residues. The J segment lost 8 bases and the V segment lost 5 bases, leaving 11 bases of the junction unmatched. The germline CDR1 and CDR2 sequences are SGDLS and YYNGEE. In DNA form, the CDR3 reads TGTGCCAGCAGTGCATCTAGCGGGAGGGCCTTAGATGAGCAGTTCTTC. Translated, it gives CASSASSGRALDEQFF.

The V and J genes are TRBV15 and TRBJ1-5; TRBD1 might be the D (6 bases). The length of the CDR3 is 15 residues. Germline V CDR1 and CDR2: LNHNV, YYDKDF (reference sequence). V was shortened by 0 bases and J by 4 bases, with 10 bases between the two germline ends. The CDR3 DNA sequence: TGTGCCACCAGCAGAGAGGGGGCAGCAAATCAGCCCCAGCATTTT. Protein product: CATSREGAANQPQHF.

The rearrangement joins TRBV5-1 to TRBJ2-3; 10 bases fit TRBD2. The CDR3 loop spans 14 amino acids. Germline loops: CDR1 SGHRS, CDR2 YFSETQ. V gave up 5 bases and J gave up 4 bases; unmatched junction bases: 4. The DNA for the CDR3 is TGCGCCAGCAGGATTCTAGCGGGAGCAGATACGCAGTATTTT. As protein: CASRILAGADTQYF.

Only a few counts were recorded for this clonotype. DNA of the CDR3: TGTGCCAGCAGCTCGAAACTAGCGCTTTACTTC. This gives the protein CASSSKLALYF. V usage is TRBV5-8 and J usage is TRBJ2-5; the match to TRBD2 covers 7 bases. With V trimmed by 3 bases and J by 14 bases, 7 bases remained unmatched. Germline values: CDR1 SGHTS, CDR2 YDEGEE. The CDR3 totals 11 residues.

At least ten counts were recorded for this clonotype. The rearrangement links TRBV7-6 to TRBJ2-2; D uncertain. The CDR3 loop spans 14 amino acids. CDR1 SGHVS and CDR2 FNYEAQ come from the germline V gene. With 2 bases removed from V and 5 bases from J, the gap between germline ends came to 9 bases. CDR3 region: CASSLLAATGELFF. The CDR3 DNA reads TGTGCCAGCAGCTTACTGGCAGCAACCGGGGAGCTGTTTTTT.